The 17 T cell receptor beta chains given below trace back to one sample, sequenced in a study of neurological immune-mediated disorders. Time point described: technical triplicate 3. TCRdb reprocessed the 5' RACE reads via MiXCR and lists one record per CDR3 protein. The table records about 44,000 distinct CDR3 sequences, 20% to 25% of them present only once. Sequencing was carried out using PBMCs. The source is a man in his fifties or sixties with HTLV-1-associated myelopathy (HAM/TSP).

The table lists this clonotype with many counts. The chain is built from TRBV5-1 and TRBJ2-5; TRBD2 might be the D (5 bases). The germline CDR1 and CDR2 sequences are SGHRS and YFSETQ. V dropped 4 bases and J dropped 5 bases, with 15 bases sitting between them. This CDR3 has 14 amino acids. The CDR3 nucleotides are TGCGCCAGCAGCACCGAAGCCCCGGGGGAGACCCAGTACTTC. This translates into CASSTEAPGETQYF. Full variable domain (rest looked up from reference TRBV5-1 and TRBJ2-5): KAGVTQTPRYLIKTRGQQVTLSCSPISGHRSVSWYQQTPGQGLQFLFEYFSETQRNKGNFPGRFSGRQFSNSRSEMNVSTLELGDSALYLCASSTEAPGETQYFGPGTRLLVL.

This clonotype appeared many times. The chain joins TRBV10-3 to TRBJ2-1; D not certain. Trimming removed 3 bases from V and 6 bases from J, with 6 bases in between. The CDR3 extends over 12 amino acids. Germline lookup yields CDR1 ENHRY and CDR2 SYGVKD. The CDR3 nucleotides read TGTGCCATCAGTGAAAGAGTCAATGAGCAGTTCTTC. Translation gives CAISERVNEQFF.

This clonotype was counted ten times or more. CDR3 protein: CASSPEYKQYF. The CDR3 DNA is TGTGCCAGCAGTCCGGAGTATAAGCAGTACTTC. The chain couples TRBV2 to TRBJ2-7; D is ambiguous. The CDR3 loop spans 11 amino acids. The germline V gene has CDR1 SNHLY and CDR2 FYNNEI. With 5 bases removed from V and 8 bases from J, the gap between germline ends came to 10 bases.

This clonotype was observed at least ten times. The chain is built from TRBV14 and TRBJ1-6; no reliable D call. Germline V gene lookup returns CDR1 SGHDN and CDR2 FVKESK. The CDR3 totals 16 residues. V lost 4 bases, J lost 8 bases, and 18 bases lay in between. The CDR3 loop reads CASSPKPLPLYSPLHF. The CDR3 DNA follows: TGTGCCAGCAGCCCTAAACCGCTCCCGTTGTATTCACCCCTCCACTTT.

This clonotype was recorded at least ten times. The genes are TRBV5-1 and TRBJ1-2, with a weak D call TRBD1 (5 bases). V lost 0 bases and J 6 bases, leaving 12 bases between the germline ends. The CDR3 has 14 residues. Looked up from germline, CDR1 is SGHRS and CDR2 is YFSETQ. This chain's CDR3 is CASSLEGGGNGYTF. The CDR3 DNA follows: TGCGCCAGCAGCTTGGAGGGTGGGGGAAATGGCTACACCTTC.

This clonotype was seen ten or more times. The chain recombines TRBV24-1 with TRBJ2-6; D is uncertain. Per the germline V gene, CDR1 is KGHDR and CDR2 is SFDVKD. The CDR3 has 13 residues. V was clipped by 8 bases and J by 0 bases, with 4 bases between them. CDR3 loop: CATMSSGANVLTF. CDR3 sequence (DNA): TGTGCCACCATGAGCTCTGGGGCCAACGTCCTGACTTTC.

At least ten counts were recorded for this clonotype. This chain links TRBV24-1 with TRBJ2-3; 7 nucleotides line up with TRBD2. CDR1 is KGHDR, CDR2 SFDVKD, per germline. CDR3 length: 15 amino acids. J gave up 4 bases and V 3 bases, and 6 bases lay outside the gene matches. The CDR3 loop is CATSDGGSAADTQYF. As DNA, the CDR3 is TGTGCCACCAGTGATGGCGGGAGTGCCGCAGATACGCAGTATTTT.

This clonotype occurred many times. The chain is built from TRBV21-1 and TRBJ2-5; the table gives TRBD1 as D, unverified against the DNA. TRBV21-1 is shown as a pseudogene. The CDR3 has 13 amino acids. Here the CDR3 reads CASSSQGLKTQYF. CDR3 in DNA: TGTGCCAGCAGCAGTCAGGGGTTGAAGACCCAGTACTTC.

This clonotype has only a few counts. The V call is TRBV19, the J call TRBJ1-2; D might be TRBD1 (5 bases). CDR1 is LNHDA, CDR2 SQIVND, per germline (reference sequence). The CDR3 consists of 14 residues. V dropped 4 bases and J dropped 8 bases, with 17 bases sitting between them. CDR3 nucleotide sequence: TGTGCCAGTAGTAGTGTTCCCGGGGCCGGCGGCTACACCTTC. Its translation: CASSSVPGAGGYTF. The full variable domain, in which reference TRBV19 and TRBJ1-2 provide the parts outside the CDR3, is DGGITQSPKYLFRKEGQNVTLSCEQNLNHDAMYWYRQDPGQGLRLIYYSQIVNDFQKGDIAEGYSVSREKKESFPLTVTSAQKNPTAFYLCASSSVPGAGGYTFGSGTRLTVV.

Many counts were recorded for this clonotype. This sequence joins TRBV7-2 and TRBJ1-5, with D unclear. Germline CDR1 is SGHTA and CDR2 is FQGNSA. V lost 5 bases and J 5 bases, leaving 13 bases between the germline ends. CDR3 length: 14 residues. CDR3 protein: CASSPRTVDQPQHF. DNA of the CDR3: TGTGCCAGCAGCCCTCGGACGGTTGATCAGCCCCAGCATTTT. The full variable domain, with the rest looked up from reference TRBV7-2 and TRBJ1-5, is GAGVSQSPSNKVTEKGKDVELRCDPISGHTALYWYRQSLGQGLEFLIYFQGNSAPDKSGLPSDRFSAERTGGSVSTLTIQRTQQEDSAVYLCASSPRTVDQPQHFGDGTRLSIL.

This clonotype was recorded many times. This chain uses TRBV28 with TRBJ2-7, with 12 bases aligning to TRBD2. The CDR3 length is 18 residues. Germline V gives CDR1 MDHEN, CDR2 SYDVKM. V shed 5 bases and J 7 bases; nucleotides not matched to a gene: 18. DNA of the CDR3: TGTGCCAGCAGTGGATCTGGACGGACTAGCGGGAATTTGTGGGAGCAGTACTTC. Protein sequence: CASSGSGRTSGNLWEQYF.

This clonotype has at least ten counts. J is TRBJ2-1 and V is TRBV20-1, with TRBD2 matching over 7 bases. V shed 5 bases, J shed 4 bases, and the junction held 11 bases outside the gene matches. Per germline, CDR1 DFQATT and CDR2 SNEGSKA (reference sequence). The CDR3 sequence is 15 residues long. The CDR3 sequence is CSALELALGYNEQFF. Written as DNA, the CDR3 is TGCAGTGCTCTCGAACTAGCGCTGGGGTACAATGAGCAGTTCTTC.

The sample holds many counts of this clonotype. The genes are TRBV5-6 and TRBJ2-7; D remains ambiguous. Germline V CDR1 and CDR2: SGHDT, YYEEEE. V shed 1 base and J shed 7 bases, with 18 bases lying between them. The CDR3 length is 15 residues. The CDR3 here is CASSLSYGSLGEQYF. The CDR3 DNA is TGTGCCAGCAGCTTGTCCTACGGTTCCCTAGGAGAGCAGTACTTC.

This clonotype was found many times. V and J are TRBV20-1 and TRBJ1-4, with a possible D match to TRBD1 (6 bases). Per germline, CDR1 DFQATT and CDR2 SNEGSKA (reference sequence). The CDR3 is 14 amino acids. The V and J ends lost 8 bases and 5 bases respectively, with 18 bases between them. CDR3 sequence: CSTQLRGGNEKLFF. The CDR3 nucleotides are TGCAGTACTCAGCTCAGGGGAGGGAATGAAAAACTGTTTTTT.

This clonotype was counted many times. This chain uses TRBV10-1 with TRBJ1-1; D not resolved. Germline V gene lookup returns CDR1 WNHNN and CDR2 SYGVQD (reference sequence). This CDR3 is 13 amino acids long. Trimming left V 4 bases short and J 5 bases short, with 11 bases between. For the CDR3, the DNA is TGCGCCAGCAGTGCCCACTTGGGAACTGAAGCTTTCTTT. Protein: CASSAHLGTEAFF.

This clonotype has ten or more counts. The rearrangement uses TRBV7-6 and TRBJ2-7; no definite D call. This CDR3 has 14 residues. Trimming removed 1 base from V and 0 bases from J, with 7 bases in between. Germline lookup yields CDR1 SGHVS and CDR2 FNYEAQ. This CDR3 is CASSLGQPSYEQYF. CDR3 in DNA: TGTGCCAGCAGCTTAGGGCAGCCCTCCTACGAGCAGTACTTC.

Only a few counts were recorded for this clonotype. V gene TRBV24-1 combines with J gene TRBJ1-2, with 9 bases identical to TRBD1. The length of the CDR3 is 13 residues. The junction had 5 bases not matched to a gene; V was cut back by 4 bases and J by 9 bases. CDR1 KGHDR and CDR2 SFDVKD come from the germline V gene. The CDR3 sequence is CATSDPGTGSYTF. CDR3 in DNA: TGTGCCACCAGTGACCCCGGGACAGGGAGCTACACCTTC.